This T cell receptor (beta chain) was identified during a study of blood T cell repertoires in COVID-19. The wider study: The United States, Italy and Spain supplied acute and convalescent COVID-19 samples. Sources were T cells, B-cell-depleted T cells, or PBMCs; the material itself was cDNA or gDNA.

In the original workflow: Scientists estimated how many nucleated cells there were by amplifying reference gene primers. Generated by immunoSEQ multiplex PCR, the TCRdb table keeps only in-frame clones and is missing some. That table is the source of V, J and clone size, and D and trimming were worked out from the DNA. The sample lists 290,000 or so clones, approximately 86% occurring once. Trimming took 4 bases from V and 2 from J, leaving 18 bases between them. The CDR3 length is 16 residues. Germline V CDR1 and CDR2: MNHEY, SVGAGI. The J gene is TRBJ2-7, the V gene TRBV6-5, with D perhaps TRBD1 (6 bases). The sample taken for sequencing was peripheral blood. The receptor's source is a man younger than 30 with active or convalescent COVID-19. The CDR3: CASSLTSSRTAYEQYF. Here the CDR3 DNA reads TGTGCCAGCAGTTTGACTTCCTCTCGGACAGCCTACGAGCAGTACTTC.